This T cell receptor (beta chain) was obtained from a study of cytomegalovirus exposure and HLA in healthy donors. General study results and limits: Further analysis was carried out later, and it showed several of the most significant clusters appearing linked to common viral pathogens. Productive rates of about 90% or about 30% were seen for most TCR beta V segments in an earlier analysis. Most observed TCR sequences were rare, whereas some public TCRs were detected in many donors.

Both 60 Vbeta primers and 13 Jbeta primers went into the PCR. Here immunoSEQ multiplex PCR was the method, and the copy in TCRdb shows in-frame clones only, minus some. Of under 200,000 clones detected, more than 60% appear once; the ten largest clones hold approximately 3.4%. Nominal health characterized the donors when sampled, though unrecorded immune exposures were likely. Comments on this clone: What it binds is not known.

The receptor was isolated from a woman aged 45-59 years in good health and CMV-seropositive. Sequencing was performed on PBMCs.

CDR3 region: CAINAGQVNTEAFF. The CDR3 bases are TGTGCCATCAATGCGGGACAGGTGAACACTGAAGCTTTCTTT. V is TRBV10-3 and J is TRBJ1-1; TRBD1 matches 8 bases. Looked up from germline, CDR1 is ENHRY and CDR2 is SYGVKD. After removal of 7 bases from V and 0 bases from J, the junction contained 4 bases not matched to a gene. This CDR3 contains 14 residues.